The 14 T cell receptor beta chains reported below all come from one sample, sequenced in a study of T cell responses to AZD1222 COVID-19 vaccine. The table came from immunoSEQ multiplex PCR; TCRdb's copy has only in-frame clones and leaves some out. The table shows 100,000 or so clones, with about 82% occurring only once. The input for sequencing was peripheral blood, taken 28 days after the second AZD1222 dose. The source is an adult who received the AZD1222 COVID-19 vaccine.

This chain uses TRBV29-1 with TRBJ2-7; the match to TRBD2 covers 10 bases. The CDR3 runs to 14 residues. The J segment lost 6 bases and the V segment lost 4 bases, leaving 9 bases of the junction unmatched. Germline CDR1 and CDR2: SQVTM and ANQGSEA. The CDR3 loop is CSVAGTSEAVEQYF. DNA of the CDR3: TGCAGCGTTGCCGGGACTAGCGAGGCTGTCGAGCAGTACTTC.

The chain is built from TRBV27 and TRBJ1-3; D is perhaps TRBD1 (5 bases). Germline V lookup: CDR1 MNHEY, CDR2 SMNVEV (reference sequence). The CDR3 is 13 residues long. Trimming took 5 bases from V and 4 from J, leaving 9 bases between them. The CDR3 DNA is TGTGCCAGCAGTCCGGGACCGGGAAACACCATATATTTT. As protein: CASSPGPGNTIYF.

CDR3 loop: CASSYSGGDGNTIYF. In DNA form, the CDR3 reads TGTGCCAGCAGCTATTCAGGGGGGGACGGAAACACCATATATTTT. The rearrangement uses TRBV7-9 and TRBJ1-3, with 7 bases fitting TRBD1. Germline V gene data show CDR1 as SEHNR and CDR2 as FQNEAQ (reference sequence). The CDR3 spans 15 residues. The V gene end was trimmed by 4 bases and the J gene end by 4 bases; junction bases not matched to a gene: 7.

The chain joins TRBV5-1 to TRBJ2-5; TRBD2 is a possible D gene (6 bases). The germline gives CDR1 SGHRS, CDR2 YFSETQ. Trimming stripped 0 bases from V and 4 bases from J, with 13 bases between. The length of the CDR3 is 15 residues. The CDR3 nucleotides read TGCGCCAGCAGCTTGGCGGGGGTTATCCTAGAGACCCAGTACTTC. It encodes CASSLAGVILETQYF. Full variable domain (rest looked up from reference TRBV5-1 and TRBJ2-5): KAGVTQTPRYLIKTRGQQVTLSCSPISGHRSVSWYQQTPGQGLQFLFEYFSETQRNKGNFPGRFSGRQFSNSRSEMNVSTLELGDSALYLCASSLAGVILETQYFGPGTRLLVL.

The chain has TRBV3-1 (or the pseudogene TRBV3-2) and TRBJ2-7; 7 nucleotides align to TRBD2. The germline gives CDR1 LGHDT, CDR2 YNNKEL (reference sequence). This CDR3 comprises 13 residues. V dropped 4 bases and J dropped 9; count of bases not matched to a gene: 9. The CDR3 DNA follows: TGTGCCAGCAGCCTCGGAGCGGGGAGAGGGCAGTACTTC. Its protein product is CASSLGAGRGQYF.

This chain uses TRBV4-2 with TRBJ2-1; D perhaps matches TRBD2 (5 bases). Germline CDR1 LGHNA, CDR2 YNFKEQ. This CDR3 is 14 amino acids long. V was trimmed by 0 bases and J by 9 bases, leaving 12 bases between them. DNA for the CDR3: TGTGCCAGCAGCCAAGATAAGGTTCGGGGTGAGCAGTTCTTC. Its protein is CASSQDKVRGEQFF.

Of note for this clone: The same CDR3 arises from other DNA sequences in this sample as well. V usage is TRBV5-1 and J usage is TRBJ2-7, with 7 bases identical to TRBD1. J lost 1 base, V lost 0 bases, and 4 bases had no gene match. CDR1 SGHRS and CDR2 YFSETQ come from the germline V gene. CDR3 length: 15 amino acids. The CDR3 is CASSLEAGGSYEQYF. The CDR3 region has the DNA TGCGCCAGCAGCTTGGAAGCAGGGGGTTCCTACGAGCAGTACTTC.

CDR3 nucleotide sequence: TGCAGCGTCCGGTCGTTCGCGAACACCGGGGAGCTGTTTTTT. This gives the protein CSVRSFANTGELFF. V usage is TRBV29-1 and J usage is TRBJ2-2, with no clear D. The CDR3 has 14 residues. V was cut by 6 bases and J by 0 bases, with 11 bases left in between. Germline-derived CDR1 and CDR2 are SQVTM and ANQGSEA.

CDR3 loop: CASSLGPPDTGNEQFF. The DNA for the CDR3 is TGTGCCAGCAGCTTAGGACCACCCGACACCGGGAATGAGCAGTTCTTC. This chain uses TRBV11-3 with TRBJ2-1; D remains unclear. V dropped 1 base and J dropped 7 bases, with 17 bases sitting between them. Germline CDR1 and CDR2: SGHNT and YENEEA. This CDR3 comprises 16 residues.

This chain links TRBV29-1 with TRBJ1-1; D is undetermined. This CDR3 has 13 amino acids. Looked up from germline, CDR1 is SQVTM and CDR2 is ANQGSEA. Trimming removed 4 bases from V and 4 bases from J, with 13 bases in between. Here the CDR3 reads CSVVRTLSTEAFF. CDR3 sequence (DNA): TGCAGCGTTGTACGGACCCTGAGCACTGAAGCTTTCTTT.

This clone was counted once. The V call is TRBV9, the J call TRBJ2-3; 7 bases are shared with TRBD1. Germline CDR1 SGDLS, CDR2 YYNGEE. J was trimmed by 1 base and V by 3 bases; bases with no gene match: 8. The CDR3 has 16 residues. This CDR3 is CASSDYTGAGTDTQYF. The CDR3 coding sequence is TGTGCCAGCAGCGACTACACAGGGGCGGGCACAGATACGCAGTATTTT.

The rearrangement links TRBV5-5 to TRBJ1-5; perhaps TRBD1 as D (5 bases). This CDR3 contains 15 residues. The germline gives CDR1 SGHKS, CDR2 YYEKEE (reference sequence). The V end lost 4 bases, the J end lost 2 bases, and 13 bases lay between the germline ends. The CDR3 region has the DNA TGTGCCAGCAGCCAACTAGGGGAGGGCAATCAGCCCCAGCATTTT. Amino acid sequence: CASSQLGEGNQPQHF.

This chain uses TRBV30 with TRBJ1-5; a weak D match, TRBD1 (6 bases). CDR1 and CDR2 from the germline V gene are GTSNPN and SVGIG (reference sequence). The V and J ends lost 5 bases and 6 bases respectively, with 14 bases between them. The CDR3 is made up of 13 amino acids. The CDR3 reads CAWEGGGGQPQHF. DNA of the CDR3: TGTGCCTGGGAGGGGGGCGGCGGTCAGCCCCAGCATTTT.

With regard to this clone: Other nucleotide sequences in the sample specify the same CDR3. The chain combines TRBV9 with TRBJ2-7; TRBD1 matches at 7 bases. The length of the CDR3 is 13 residues. The germline V gene encodes CDR1 SGDLS and CDR2 YYNGEE. Germline trimming cut 2 bases from V and 3 bases from J; bases unmatched to any gene: 2. The CDR3 sequence is CASSVGDSYEQYF. CDR3 DNA: TGTGCCAGCAGCGTCGGGGACAGCTACGAGCAGTACTTC.